The rows below give T cell receptor beta chains drawn from one sample of a study of T cell repertoires in cytomegalovirus infection. TCRdb itself ran the reads through MiXCR, one entry per CDR3 protein. The sample records about 570,000 distinct CDR3 sequences, approximately 40% being singletons. Their antigen targets remain unknown. Specimen: cultured PBMCs, collected from culture after CMV antigen stimulation. The source is a human donor in good health (CMV status not recorded). Some clones in this sample may be carry-over from other donors' samples. The CDR3 runs from the conserved cysteine through the conserved F or W. D genes are given only for firm matches. Clone size, where shown, is once, few, many, or a class for clones that have expanded.

v_call,j_call,clone_size,d_call,cdr3_nt,cdr3_aa
TRBV7-2,TRBJ2-5,.,.,TGTGCCAGCAGCCGAAGGATAGGTGAGACCCAGTACTTC,CASSRRIGETQYF
TRBV5-1,TRBJ2-1,.,.,TGCGCCAGCAGCTCCCGATCAGGGACATACAATGAGCAGTTCTTC,CASSSRSGTYNEQFF
TRBV7-2,TRBJ2-5,few,TRBD1,TGTGCCAGCAGCTCGGACAGGGCCTACGAGACCCAGTACTTC,CASSSDRAYETQYF
TRBV28,TRBJ1-2,.,TRBD1,TGTGCCAGCAGTTCCCAGGGGGCCGTATGGGACACCTTC,CASSSQGAVWDTF
TRBV11-1,TRBJ2-1,.,.,TGTGCCAGCAGCAACCTCCCCAGAAATGAGCAGTTCTTC,CASSNLPRNEQFF
TRBV7-2,TRBJ1-2,few,TRBD1,TGTGCCAGCAGCCGGACAGGGGGCGCCGGCTATGGCTACACCTTC,CASSRTGGAGYGYTF
TRBV24-1,TRBJ2-1,.,.,TGTGCCACCAGTGACGTGGGGGGTTCCTCGCTACCCGAGCAGTTCTTC,CATSDVGGSSLPEQFF
TRBV7-6,TRBJ2-5,.,TRBD2,TGTGCCAGCAGCCGCCGACTAGCGGGGGAACGGGAGACCCAGTACTTC,CASSRRLAGERETQYF
TRBV6-2/TRBV6-3,TRBJ1-5,.,.,TGTGCCAGCAGATTGCAGGGGTTAAGCAATCAGCCCCAGCATTTT,CASRLQGLSNQPQHF
TRBV2,TRBJ2-3,.,.,TGTGCCAGCTGGGCTGCCACAGATACGCAGTATTTT,CASWAATDTQYF
TRBV7-2,TRBJ2-1,few,TRBD1,TGTGCCAGCAGCCCGCGGACAGGTTGGGATGAGCAGTTCTTC,CASSPRTGWDEQFF
TRBV7-1,TRBJ2-1,.,.,TGTGCCAGCAGCTCCGGGACGGTTAATGAGCAGTTCTTC,CASSSGTVNEQFF
TRBV6-6,TRBJ1-3,.,.,TGTGCCAGCAGTTACCACCCGTCCTCTGGAAACACCATATATTTT,CASSYHPSSGNTIYF
TRBV7-6,TRBJ2-3,.,TRBD2,TGTGCCAGCAGCCTCCAGGTGGGACTAGCGGGGACCTCTAGCACAGATACGCAGTATTTT,CASSLQVGLAGTSSTDTQYF
TRBV7-9,TRBJ2-7,few,.,TGTGCCAGCAGCTTAGATTTTCGAGAATACGAGCAGTACTTC,CASSLDFREYEQYF
TRBV14,TRBJ2-5,once,TRBD1,TGTGCCAGCAGCCAAAAGGCGACAGGGTCGCTCCAAGAGACCCAGTACTTC,CASSQKATGSLQETQYF
TRBV7-2,TRBJ1-5,few,.,TGTGCCAGCAGCATGAGGAAAGTTAATCAGCCCCAGCATTTT,CASSMRKVNQPQHF
TRBV9,TRBJ2-5,few,.,TGTGCCAGCAGCGTAGAGGGGGAGACCCAGTACTTC,CASSVEGETQYF
TRBV15,TRBJ2-3,.,.,TGTGCCACCAGCAGGATGCCACGAGCCACAGATACGCAGTATTTT,CATSRMPRATDTQYF
TRBV20-1,TRBJ2-3,.,TRBD2,TGCAGTGCTAGAGAAGGCGGGAGGGCCGTAGATACGCAGTATTTT,CSAREGGRAVDTQYF
TRBV30,TRBJ1-4,many,TRBD1,TGTGCCTGGAAAAAAAGGACAGGGGTGGGAGAAAAACTGTTTTTT,CAWKKRTGVGEKLFF
TRBV7-2,TRBJ2-5,few,TRBD2,TGTGCCAGCAGCTTAGTGGGCGGGGGGGCCGTGGAGACCCAGTACTTC,CASSLVGGGAVETQYF
TRBV7-2,TRBJ1-5,few,TRBD1,TGTGCCAGCAACCCGGGGACAGGGGGCAATCAGCCCCAGCATTTT,CASNPGTGGNQPQHF
TRBV4-1,TRBJ1-6,.,.,TGCGCCAGCAGCCAAAAGACCTTTTCACCCCTCCACTTT,CASSQKTFSPLHF
TRBV6-6,TRBJ2-5,once,.,TGTGCCAGCCGCGAGGGAGGAGAGACCCAGTACTTC,CASREGGETQYF
TRBV7-2,TRBJ1-5,few,.,TGTGCCAGCAGCTTTCACCAGGACGGGGCCCAGCATTTT,CASSFHQDGAQHF
TRBV12-3/TRBV12-4,TRBJ1-4,.,TRBD1,TGTGCCAGCAGGCTCTGGCAGGGGGAAAATGAAAAACTGTTTTTT,CASRLWQGENEKLFF
TRBV7-2,TRBJ2-1,many,TRBD2,TGTGCCAGCAGCTTAGCCAGCGGGAGTACTTACAATGAGCAGTTCTTC,CASSLASGSTYNEQFF
TRBV28,TRBJ1-5,once,TRBD1,TGTGCCAGCAGTTTTGGACAGGGAATCAGGCCCCAGCATTTT,CASSFGQGIRPQHF
TRBV20-1,TRBJ2-7,few,.,TGCAGTGCTCCTGACAAGACTAGTTCCTCCTACGAGCAGTACTTC,CSAPDKTSSSYEQYF
TRBV25-1,TRBJ2-7,.,.,TGTGCCAGCATCTCCCCCGGGTCCTACGAGCAGTACTTC,CASISPGSYEQYF
TRBV3-1,TRBJ1-5,.,TRBD1,TGTGCCAGCAGCCAAGCAGGGACAGACTATAGCAATCAGCCCCAGCATTTT,CASSQAGTDYSNQPQHF
TRBV2,TRBJ1-1,once,.,TGTGCCAGCAGGCTCCTTTTGGGGGTGGACACTGAAGCTTTCTTT,CASRLLLGVDTEAFF
TRBV7-6,TRBJ2-1,few,TRBD2,TGTGCCAGCAGCTTAAATGGCGGGAGCAAGGATGAGCAGTTCTTC,CASSLNGGSKDEQFF
TRBV3-1,TRBJ1-1,.,.,TGTGCCAGCAGCCAGTCCCTCAGGGAGTCAGCTTTCTTT,CASSQSLRESAFF
TRBV7-6,TRBJ2-5,few,.,TGTGCCAGCAGCTTATGGAAGGGGAGCGGTGGCCAGTACTTC,CASSLWKGSGGQYF
TRBV7-2,TRBJ2-5,.,.,TGTGCCAGCAGCATAAGCAGGGCGACGGAGACCCAGTACTTC,CASSISRATETQYF
TRBV12-3/TRBV12-4,TRBJ1-1,few,.,TGTGCCACCTCGGGGGCTGAAGCTTTCTTT,CATSGAEAFF
TRBV5-1,TRBJ2-7,.,.,TGCGCCAGCAACGACGACAGAGCCTACGAGCAGTACTTC,CASNDDRAYEQYF
TRBV7-2,TRBJ2-3,many,.,TGTGCCAGCAGCTGGGCAGGGCCATCCACAGATACGCAGTATTTT,CASSWAGPSTDTQYF
TRBV12-3/TRBV12-4,TRBJ1-2,few,.,TGTGCCAGCAGTTTATTGGTCGAGCGGCGCTTC,CASSLLVERRF
TRBV12-3/TRBV12-4,TRBJ2-5,.,.,TGTGCCAGCAGTTTGTACAGCCAAGAGACCCAGTACTTC,CASSLYSQETQYF
TRBV28,TRBJ1-1,.,TRBD1,TGTGCCAGCAGTTCCCGGGACAGTGCCTACACTGAAGCTTTCTTT,CASSSRDSAYTEAFF
TRBV7-2,TRBJ2-1,few,.,TGTGCCAGCACCCAGTACGACCGCTCCTACAATGAGCAGTTCTTC,CASTQYDRSYNEQFF
TRBV6-5,TRBJ1-1,.,.,TGTGCCAGCAGCCACCGGGGTACTGAAGCTTTCTTT,CASSHRGTEAFF
TRBV7-6,TRBJ2-1,.,.,TGTGCCAGCAGCTTATCCCCCCCCGGGCGGGACAGCAATGAGCAGTTCTTC,CASSLSPPGRDSNEQFF
TRBV5-4,TRBJ2-5,few,TRBD2,TGTGCCAGCAGCTCAAGACTAGCGGGGGCGGAGACCCAGTACTTC,CASSSRLAGAETQYF
TRBV7-2,TRBJ1-1,few,.,TGTGCCAGCAGCTTTACAACCCTGAACACTGAAGCTTTCTTT,CASSFTTLNTEAFF
TRBV20-1,TRBJ1-2,.,.,TGCAGTGCTAGATTAGTATCAGGGCAATCGCGCGACTACACCTTC,CSARLVSGQSRDYTF
TRBV2,TRBJ2-6,.,TRBD1,TGTGCCAGCAGTAGGGGACAGGGGAGCTCTGGGGCCAACGTCCTGACTTTC,CASSRGQGSSGANVLTF
TRBV11-2,TRBJ2-3,few,TRBD1,TGTGCCAGCAGCTTCTTACCGGGACAGGGAGGAACAGATACGCAGTATTTT,CASSFLPGQGGTDTQYF
TRBV6-6,TRBJ2-1,.,.,TGTGCCAGCACTCCACCTTTTCTAGGCAATGAGCAGTTCTTC,CASTPPFLGNEQFF
TRBV19,TRBJ2-5,.,.,TGTGCCAGTAGGTCGAGTCAGCAAGAGACCCAGTACTTC,CASRSSQQETQYF
TRBV12-3/TRBV12-4,TRBJ1-2,.,TRBD1,TGTGCCAGCAGTCAGGGGAGGGGGCGCGGCTATGGCTACACCTTC,CASSQGRGRGYGYTF
TRBV7-9,TRBJ2-6,.,.,TGTGCCACCCTGGAAGGGGCCCCTGGAGAGGCCAACGTCCTGACTTTC,CATLEGAPGEANVLTF
TRBV7-6,TRBJ2-3,.,.,TGTGCCAGCAGCTTAGTGGGTTGGGGTCACACAGATACGCAGTATTTT,CASSLVGWGHTDTQYF
TRBV6-2/TRBV6-3,TRBJ2-3,.,TRBD2,TGTGCCAGCCGGGGGGGAGTCCCAGATACGCAGTATTTT,CASRGGVPDTQYF
TRBV7-8,TRBJ2-7,few,.,TGTGCCAGCAGCTGGGCGGGGAACCTCTACGAGCAGTACTTC,CASSWAGNLYEQYF
TRBV20-1,TRBJ2-3,.,.,TGCAGTGCGCCCAAGGCAGGGACGGGCACAGATACGCAGTATTTT,CSAPKAGTGTDTQYF
TRBV7-2,TRBJ2-1,many,TRBD2,TGTGCCAGCAGCTCCCCGGGACTAGCGGGAAGGGAGCAGTTCTTC,CASSSPGLAGREQFF